A selection of T cell receptor beta chains follows, all from one sample in a study of T cell responses to AZD1222 COVID-19 vaccine. Sequencing used immunoSEQ multiplex PCR; TCRdb keeps in-frame clones, though not all of them. The sample records some 170,000 clones, around 94% being singletons. Source: peripheral blood, taken on day 0 of AZD1222 vaccination. These receptors were taken from an adult in good health. The CDR3 runs from the conserved cysteine through the conserved F or W. D genes are given only for firm matches. A clone size is listed for some rows: how often the clone was seen (once, few, many), or a class if it is expanded.

cdr3_length clone_size d_call j_call v_call cdr3_aa cdr3_nt
15 few NA TRBJ2-3 TRBV30 CAWTQPAYSTDTQYF TGTGCCTGGACCCAGCCCGCCTATAGCACAGATACGCAGTATTTT
14 NA NA TRBJ2-3 TRBV6-6 CASSWGRPADTQYF TGTGCCAGCAGCTGGGGCAGGCCAGCAGATACGCAGTATTTT
14 NA NA TRBJ2-2 TRBV14 CATGPLAFTGELFF TGTGCCACCGGTCCCCTAGCGTTCACCGGGGAGCTGTTTTTT
17 NA TRBD2 TRBJ2-7 TRBV27 CASSRYVTGTRGYEQYF TGTGCCAGCAGCAGATACGTCACCGGGACTAGAGGCTACGAGCAGTACTTC
16 NA NA TRBJ2-1 TRBV2 CANIIPGLSSYNEQFF TGTGCCAACATTATACCGGGCCTAAGCTCCTACAATGAGCAGTTCTTC
14 NA NA TRBJ1-2 TRBV5-4 CASSLVGGVYGYTF TGTGCCAGCAGCTTGGTAGGGGGAGTCTATGGCTACACCTTC
12 NA NA TRBJ2-7 TRBV5-1 CASSLADYEQYF TGCGCCAGCAGCTTGGCAGACTACGAGCAGTACTTC
13 NA NA TRBJ1-1 TRBV11-2 CASRMDRNTEAFF TGTGCCAGCAGAATGGACCGGAACACTGAAGCTTTCTTT
16 NA NA TRBJ2-1 TRBV7-9 CASSSPLMSRGNEQFF TGTGCCAGCAGCTCCCCGCTTATGAGCCGGGGCAATGAGCAGTTCTTC
14 NA TRBD2 TRBJ2-7 TRBV12-5 CASELSGSTYEQYF TGTGCTAGTGAACTAAGCGGGAGCACGTACGAGCAGTACTTC
17 NA TRBD2 TRBJ2-2 TRBV7-2 CASSYLRDWRGGGELFF TGTGCCAGCAGCTATCTCCGGGACTGGCGCGGGGGCGGGGAGCTGTTTTTT
14 once TRBD1 TRBJ1-1 TRBV7-9 CASSRVTGDTEAFF TGTGCCAGCAGCAGAGTAACAGGGGATACTGAAGCTTTCTTT
15 once TRBD2 TRBJ2-5 TRBV10-3 CAISEQAGATETQYF TGTGCCATCAGTGAACAAGCGGGAGCTACGGAGACCCAGTACTTC
12 NA NA TRBJ2-7 TRBV7-9 CASSLQAYEQYF TGTGCCAGCAGCTTACAGGCCTACGAGCAGTACTTC
14 once NA TRBJ2-7 TRBV11-2 CASSSPSQVDEQYF TGTGCCAGCAGCTCCCCGTCTCAGGTTGACGAGCAGTACTTC
17 NA TRBD2 TRBJ2-1 TRBV11-2 CASSLHFLAGVGNEQFF TGTGCCAGCAGCTTACATTTCCTAGCGGGAGTAGGCAATGAGCAGTTCTTC
14 NA NA TRBJ1-2 TRBV10-3 CAISESGPFYGYTF TGTGCCATCAGTGAGTCTGGGCCGTTTTATGGCTACACCTTC
18 NA TRBD1 TRBJ2-7 TRBV4-1 CASSPKTPPGTGTYEQYF TGCGCCAGCAGCCCAAAAACCCCACCCGGGACAGGGACCTACGAGCAGTACTTC
12 once NA TRBJ1-1 TRBV28 CASSRGGGEAFF TGTGCCAGCAGCCGGGGGGGAGGAGAAGCTTTCTTT
16 NA TRBD1 TRBJ2-7 TRBV19 CASSGSGTGVGGEQYF TGTGCCAGTAGTGGATCCGGGACAGGTGTTGGTGGCGAGCAGTACTTC
11 NA TRBD1 TRBJ2-5 TRBV20-1 CSSDREETQYF TGCAGTTCAGACAGGGAAGAGACCCAGTACTTC
13 NA NA TRBJ2-7 TRBV12-3/TRBV12-4 CASSFDNSYEQYF TGTGCCAGCAGTTTCGACAACTCCTACGAGCAGTACTTC
14 NA NA TRBJ1-2 TRBV3-1/TRBV3-2 CASSQGQRNYGYTF TGTGCCAGCAGCCAAGGACAGCGTAACTATGGCTACACCTTC
19 NA NA TRBJ1-3 TRBV6-2/TRBV6-3 CASSYSRRKVGLSGNTIYF TGTGCCAGCAGTTACTCGAGGAGGAAAGTGGGACTCTCTGGAAACACCATATATTTT
12 NA NA TRBJ2-7 TRBV21-1 CASTIPPYEQYF TGTGCCAGCACCATTCCTCCTTACGAGCAGTACTTC
12 NA NA TRBJ1-4 TRBV6-5 CASSRTREKLFF TGTGCCAGCAGCCGAACGAGGGAAAAACTGTTTTTT
16 NA NA TRBJ2-1 TRBV28 CASSPSGLPNYNEQFF TGTGCCAGCAGTCCAAGCGGGCTTCCTAACTACAATGAGCAGTTCTTC